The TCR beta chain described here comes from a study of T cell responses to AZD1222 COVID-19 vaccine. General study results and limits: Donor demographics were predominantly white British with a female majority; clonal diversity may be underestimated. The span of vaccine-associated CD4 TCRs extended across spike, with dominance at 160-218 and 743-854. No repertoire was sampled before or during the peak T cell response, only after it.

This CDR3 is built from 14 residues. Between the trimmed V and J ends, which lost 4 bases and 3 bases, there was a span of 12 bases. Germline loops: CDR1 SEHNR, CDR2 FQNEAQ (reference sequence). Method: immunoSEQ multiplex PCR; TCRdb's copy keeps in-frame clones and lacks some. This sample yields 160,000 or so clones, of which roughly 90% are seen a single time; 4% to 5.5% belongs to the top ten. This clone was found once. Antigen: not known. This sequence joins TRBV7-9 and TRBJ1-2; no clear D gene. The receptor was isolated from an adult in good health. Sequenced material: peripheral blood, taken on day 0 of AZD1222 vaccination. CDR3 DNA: TGTGCCAGCAGCTGGGCCCCGGTGGACTATGGCTACACCTTC. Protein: CASSWAPVDYGYTF.